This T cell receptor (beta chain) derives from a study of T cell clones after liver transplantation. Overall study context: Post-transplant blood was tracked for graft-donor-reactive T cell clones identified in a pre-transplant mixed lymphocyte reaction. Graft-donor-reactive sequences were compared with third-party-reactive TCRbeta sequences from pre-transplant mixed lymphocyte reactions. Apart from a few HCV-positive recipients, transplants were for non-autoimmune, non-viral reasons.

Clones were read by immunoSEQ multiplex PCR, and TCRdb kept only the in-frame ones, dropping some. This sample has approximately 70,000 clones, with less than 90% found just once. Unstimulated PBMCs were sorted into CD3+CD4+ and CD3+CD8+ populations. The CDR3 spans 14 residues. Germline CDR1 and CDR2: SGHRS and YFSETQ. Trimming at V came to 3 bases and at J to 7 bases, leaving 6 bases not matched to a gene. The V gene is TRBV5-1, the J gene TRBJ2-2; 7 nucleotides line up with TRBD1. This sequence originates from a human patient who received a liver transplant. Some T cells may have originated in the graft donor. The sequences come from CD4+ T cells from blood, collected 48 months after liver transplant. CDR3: CASSYRTGIGELFF. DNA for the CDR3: TGCGCCAGCAGCTACCGGACAGGCATCGGGGAGCTGTTTTTT.